The 14 T cell receptor beta chains listed next were all sequenced from one sample in a study of human thymus T cells. Resections removed during corrective heart surgery provided the thymus tissue used. The repertoire was sequenced with immunoSEQ multiplex PCR; TCRdb's copy has only in-frame clones and lacks some. Among around 70,000 clones, around 95% were seen once, and the ten largest hold 0.03% to 0.035%. Sequenced material: thymus tissue. The source of these receptors is a girl in the first two years of life with a congenital heart defect but otherwise immunologically healthy.

The J gene is TRBJ1-1, the V gene TRBV2; no reliable D call. Trimming pared 4 bases from V and 10 bases from J, leaving 16 bases between. Germline V gene lookup returns CDR1 SNHLY and CDR2 FYNNEI. This CDR3 comprises 13 residues. CDR3 in DNA: TGTGCCAGCAGTGCGGGGAGGAACCTTGCAGCTTTCTTT. Amino acid sequence: CASSAGRNLAAFF.

The CDR3 region is CASSHDPGRGREKLFF. The CDR3 nucleotides read TGTGCCAGCAGCCATGATCCGGGCAGGGGGCGTGAAAAACTGTTTTTT. The gene calls are TRBV7-9 and TRBJ1-4, with TRBD1 matching over 8 bases. This CDR3 spans 16 amino acids. V was pared by 5 bases and J by 7 bases, with 12 bases of the junction left unmatched. From germline, CDR1 is SEHNR and CDR2 FQNEAQ (reference sequence).

This chain joins TRBV19 and TRBJ1-1; 8 bases are a match to TRBD1. J gave up 4 bases and V 6 bases, and 4 bases lay outside the gene matches. This CDR3 comprises 13 residues. The germline V gene has CDR1 LNHDA and CDR2 SQIVND (reference sequence). The CDR3 is CASRHRGVTEAFF. The CDR3 DNA follows: TGTGCCAGTAGGCACAGGGGGGTCACTGAAGCTTTCTTT.

This clone showed up just once. This chain connects TRBV5-6 to TRBJ2-4; D tentatively fits TRBD1 or TRBD2 (6 bases each). The CDR3 runs to 16 residues. The germline V and J ends were trimmed by 0 bases and 0 bases, with 10 bases remaining between them. CDR1 is SGHDT, CDR2 YYEEEE, per germline. CDR3 in DNA: TGTGCCAGCAGCTTGGCCGGGGGCCTAGCCAAAAACATTCAGTACTTC. It is translated as CASSLAGGLAKNIQYF.

The chain links TRBV19 to TRBJ2-3, with a possible D match to TRBD2 (5 bases). The CDR3 consists of 12 residues. Trimming cost V 7 bases and J 2 bases, with 7 bases left between them. Germline CDR1 reads LNHDA; CDR2 reads SQIVND (reference sequence). CDR3 nucleotide sequence: TGTGCCAGTAAGGACTCCACAGATACGCAGTATTTT. This encodes CASKDSTDTQYF.

V gene TRBV5-1 combines with J gene TRBJ1-4; perhaps TRBD1 as D (6 bases). This CDR3 comprises 15 residues. Trimming shortened V by 4 bases and J by 7 bases, and 17 bases separated the two germline ends. Germline V lookup: CDR1 SGHRS, CDR2 YFSETQ. CDR3 loop: CASSPAGGRGEKLFF. CDR3 bases: TGCGCCAGCAGCCCCGCCGGGGGCCGGGGTGAAAAACTGTTTTTT.

The chain has TRBV4-3 and TRBJ2-3, with D possibly being TRBD1 (5 bases). Between the trimmed V and J ends, which lost 5 bases and 1 base, there was a span of 16 bases. This CDR3 has 16 residues. Germline CDR1 is LGHNA and CDR2 is YSLEER. Here the CDR3 DNA reads TGCGCCAGCAGCGGAGTAGGCAGGGAAGGCACAGATACGCAGTATTTT. The encoded protein is CASSGVGREGTDTQYF.

V is TRBV5-8 and J is TRBJ2-3; no definite D call. V was clipped by 0 bases and J by 3 bases, with 8 bases between them. The CDR3 consists of 14 residues. Germline lookup yields CDR1 SGHTS and CDR2 YDEGEE. The CDR3 bases are TGTGCCAGCAGCTTGGGGTCAATAACAGATACGCAGTATTTT. Translating gives CASSLGSITDTQYF.

The V gene is TRBV5-5, the J gene TRBJ2-3; TRBD2 matches at 10 bases. The germline V gene encodes CDR1 SGHKS and CDR2 YYEKEE (reference sequence). Trimming took 0 bases from V and 1 from J; bases not matched to a gene: 5. The CDR3 totals 17 residues. CDR3 amino acids: CASSLGSGRAGTDTQYF. In DNA form, the CDR3 reads TGTGCCAGCAGCTTGGGGAGCGGGAGGGCCGGCACAGATACGCAGTATTTT.

This rearrangement joins TRBV5-4 to TRBJ1-1, with a tentative D call TRBD1 (5 bases). CDR1 SGHNT and CDR2 YYREEE come from the germline V gene (reference sequence). The CDR3 length is 15 residues. V lost 3 bases and J 4 bases, leaving 16 bases between the germline ends. The CDR3 is CASSSLGGEGTEAFF. Here the CDR3 DNA reads TGTGCCAGCAGCTCCCTGGGGGGGGAGGGCACTGAAGCTTTCTTT.

The V gene is TRBV18, the J gene TRBJ2-7; 9 nucleotides match TRBD1. Germline V gene lookup returns CDR1 KGHSH and CDR2 LQKENI. Trimming at V came to 0 bases and at J to 3 bases, leaving 6 bases not matched to a gene. CDR3 length equals 16 residues. Here the CDR3 reads CASSPPWGQGRYEQYF. The CDR3 DNA sequence: TGTGCCAGCTCACCACCCTGGGGACAGGGACGCTACGAGCAGTACTTC.

This chain connects TRBV19 to TRBJ2-1; 7 bases are a match to TRBD1. Trimming at V came to 10 bases and at J to 3 bases, leaving 6 bases not matched to a gene. Germline V gives CDR1 LNHDA, CDR2 SQIVND (reference sequence). The CDR3 is made up of 13 amino acids. This chain's CDR3 is CATHRDSYNEQFF. The CDR3 bases are TGTGCCACACACCGGGACAGCTACAATGAGCAGTTCTTC.

The V and J genes are TRBV4-2 and TRBJ2-1, with unresolved D. V was trimmed by 1 base and J by 5 bases, leaving 15 bases between them. The CDR3 extends over 16 amino acids. The germline V gene encodes CDR1 LGHNA and CDR2 YNFKEQ. CDR3: CASSQGLQAPHNEQFF. The DNA for the CDR3 is TGTGCCAGCAGCCAAGGTCTCCAGGCCCCTCACAATGAGCAGTTCTTC.

The rearrangement joins TRBV11-2 to TRBJ1-5; 11 bases are shared with TRBD1. V lost 5 bases, J lost 6 bases, and 9 bases stayed unmatched. Germline V gene data show CDR1 as SGHAT and CDR2 as FQNNGV. This CDR3 region has 16 residues. The CDR3 DNA is TGTGCCAGCAGCCCCTCGGACAGGGGGCCCGGTCAGCCCCAGCATTTT. Protein sequence: CASSPSDRGPGQPQHF.